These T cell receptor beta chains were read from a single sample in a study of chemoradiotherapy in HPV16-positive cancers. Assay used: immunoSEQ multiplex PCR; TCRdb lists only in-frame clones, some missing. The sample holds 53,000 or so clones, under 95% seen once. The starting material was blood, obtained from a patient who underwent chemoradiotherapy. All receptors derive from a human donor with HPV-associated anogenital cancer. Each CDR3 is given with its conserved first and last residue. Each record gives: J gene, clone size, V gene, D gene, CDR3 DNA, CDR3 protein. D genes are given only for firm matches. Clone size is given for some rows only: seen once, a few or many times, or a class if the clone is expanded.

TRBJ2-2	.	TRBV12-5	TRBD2	TGTGCTAGTGGTTTGGCTAGCGGGGGTGGCACCGGGGAGCTGTTTTTT	CASGLASGGGTGELFF
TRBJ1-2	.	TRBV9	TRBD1	TGTGCCAGCAGCGGGGACAGCGTCGCGTACTATGGCTACACCTTC	CASSGDSVAYYGYTF
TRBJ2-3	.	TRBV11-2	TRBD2	TGTGCCAGCAGCCCTCTAGCGGGGCCTAGCACAGATACGCAGTATTTT	CASSPLAGPSTDTQYF
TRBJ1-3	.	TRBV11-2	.	TGTGCCAGCAGCTGGGTGGGGGGGCTCTCTGGAAACACCATATATTTT	CASSWVGGLSGNTIYF
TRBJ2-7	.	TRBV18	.	TGTGCCAGCTCACCACCCACGGGGGCCAGCTCCTACGAGCAGTACTTC	CASSPPTGASSYEQYF
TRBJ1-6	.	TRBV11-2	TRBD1	TGTGCCAGCAGCTTACCTCCGACAGGGAATAATTCACCCCTCCACTTT	CASSLPPTGNNSPLHF
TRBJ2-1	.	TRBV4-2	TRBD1	TGTGCCAGCAGCCGTGGGGACAGGGGGCGAGATGAGCAGTTCTTC	CASSRGDRGRDEQFF
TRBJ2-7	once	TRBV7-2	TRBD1	TGTGCCAGCAGAGACAGGGTAAACTACGAGCAGTACTTC	CASRDRVNYEQYF
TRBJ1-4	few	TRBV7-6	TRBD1	TGTGCCACCGCTCCGGGACAGGGCGAAAAACTGTTTTTT	CATAPGQGEKLFF
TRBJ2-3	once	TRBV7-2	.	TGTGCCAGCAGCCCACGTTTAACGGGGACTAGCACAGATACGCAGTATTTT	CASSPRLTGTSTDTQYF
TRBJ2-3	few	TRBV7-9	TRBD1	TGTGCCAGCAGCCCCGGGACAGGGGCCTCCCCAGATACGCAGTATTTT	CASSPGTGASPDTQYF
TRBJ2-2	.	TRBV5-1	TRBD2	TGCGCCAGCATCGAGGGGTTGGCGGGGGTCACCGGGGAGCTGTTTTTT	CASIEGLAGVTGELFF
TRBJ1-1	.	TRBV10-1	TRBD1	TGCGCCCTCAAGACGGGACAGGGGATAACGAACACTGAAGCTTTCTTT	CALKTGQGITNTEAFF
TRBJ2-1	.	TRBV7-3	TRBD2	TGTGCCAGCAGCCAGGGACTAGCGGGATCCAGTGAGCAGTTCTTC	CASSQGLAGSSEQFF
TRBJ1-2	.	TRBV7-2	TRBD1	TGTGCCAGCAGCCCGACAGGGAACTATGGCTACACCTTC	CASSPTGNYGYTF
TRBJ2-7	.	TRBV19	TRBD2	TGTGCCAGTAGGGGGACTACCCGGAGGGAGCAGTACTTC	CASRGTTRREQYF
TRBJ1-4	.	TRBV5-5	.	TGTGCCAGCAGCTTGGGGCGGCCACCACCAAATGAAAAACTGTTTTTT	CASSLGRPPPNEKLFF
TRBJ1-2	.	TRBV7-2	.	TGTGCCAGCAGCGAGGACAAGGCTCGAGCCTATGGCTACACCTTC	CASSEDKARAYGYTF
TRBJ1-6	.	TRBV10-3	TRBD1	TGTGCCATCAGTACCGGACAGGGAGATTCACCCCTCCACTTT	CAISTGQGDSPLHF
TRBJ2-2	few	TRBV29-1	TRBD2	TGCAGCGGGGAGGGCGGGGGGCGAACCGGGGAGCTGTTTTTT	CSGEGGGRTGELFF
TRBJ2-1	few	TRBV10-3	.	TGTGCCATCAGCTCCCTGGGGGATTATGAGCAGTTCTTC	CAISSLGDYEQFF
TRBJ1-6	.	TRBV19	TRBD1	TGTGCCAGTAGTATAGGACAGGGGGATTCACCCCTCCACTTT	CASSIGQGDSPLHF
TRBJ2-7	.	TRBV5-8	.	TGTGCCAGCAGCTTTCGTCAGGGGCCCAACGAGCAGTACTTC	CASSFRQGPNEQYF
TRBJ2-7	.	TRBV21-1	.	TGTGCCAGCAGCTCCCGACTCGGGGAACCGGGACAGGGGTTAAGCTCCTACGAGCAGTACTTC	CASSSRLGEPGQGLSSYEQYF
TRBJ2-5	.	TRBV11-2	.	TGTGCCAGCAGCTTAGGGAGGGTTCTGTACCAAGAGACCCAGTACTTC	CASSLGRVLYQETQYF
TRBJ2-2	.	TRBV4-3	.	TGCGCCAGCAGCCGAGAAGTCTGGGGGACCGGGGAGCTGTTTTTT	CASSREVWGTGELFF
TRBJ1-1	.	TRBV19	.	TGTGCCAGCCGTCCGATCGTCGGCAGGAACACTGAAGCTTTCTTT	CASRPIVGRNTEAFF
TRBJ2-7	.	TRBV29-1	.	TGCAGCGTAAAGCCCGGTTCCTACGAGCAGTACTTC	CSVKPGSYEQYF
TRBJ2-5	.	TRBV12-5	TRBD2	TGTGCTAGTGGTTGGGGGGGGTCGGGTGAGACCCAGTACTTC	CASGWGGSGETQYF
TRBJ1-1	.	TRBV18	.	TGTGCCAGCTTAAAGAACACTGAAGCTTTCTTT	CASLKNTEAFF
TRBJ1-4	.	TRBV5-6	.	TGTGCCAGCAGCTTGGTAGGGAATGAAAAACTGTTTTTT	CASSLVGNEKLFF
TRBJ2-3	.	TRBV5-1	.	TGCGCCAGCAGCTTGGGCGGGTACACAGATACGCAGTATTTT	CASSLGGYTDTQYF
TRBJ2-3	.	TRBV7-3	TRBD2	TGTGCCAGCAGCCTCCCAGGTAGCGGGTTGAAAGATACGCAGTATTTT	CASSLPGSGLKDTQYF
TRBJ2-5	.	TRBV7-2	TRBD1	TGTGCCAGCAGCAGGACAGGGAGGGAGACCCAGTACTTC	CASSRTGRETQYF
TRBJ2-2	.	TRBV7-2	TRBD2	TGTGCCAGCAGCGACACCGGGACTACCACCGGGGAGCTGTTTTTT	CASSDTGTTTGELFF
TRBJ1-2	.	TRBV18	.	TGTGCCAGCTCAACGTCCGGGACATCAATTATGTTC	CASSTSGTSIMF
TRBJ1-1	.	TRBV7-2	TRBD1	TGTGCCAGCAGCTTAGAGCAGGGGGGGAACACTGAAGCTTTCTTT	CASSLEQGGNTEAFF
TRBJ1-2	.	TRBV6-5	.	TGTGCCAGCAGTTACGGGGGCAGGGACTATGGCTACACCTTC	CASSYGGRDYGYTF
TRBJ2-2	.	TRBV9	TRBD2	TGTGCCAGCAGCAGGACTAGAACGAACACCGGGGAGCTGTTTTTT	CASSRTRTNTGELFF
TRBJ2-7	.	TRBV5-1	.	TGCGCCAGCAGCTTTAGAAGGGGTCCCTACGAGCAGTACTTC	CASSFRRGPYEQYF
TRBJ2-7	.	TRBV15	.	TGTGCCACCAGCAGAGATGGAACAGTCTACGAGCAGTACTTC	CATSRDGTVYEQYF
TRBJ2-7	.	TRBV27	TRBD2	TGTGCCAGCAGTTTTATAACCGGGACTACTTTCGAGCAGTACTTC	CASSFITGTTFEQYF
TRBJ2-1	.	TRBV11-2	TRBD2	TGTGCCAGCAGCTTAGTGCGCCTAGCGGGAGTTGAGGAGCAGTTCTTC	CASSLVRLAGVEEQFF
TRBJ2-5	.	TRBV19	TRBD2	TGTGCCAGTAGTATAACTAGCGGGGGGGCACGGGAGACCCAGTACTTC	CASSITSGGARETQYF
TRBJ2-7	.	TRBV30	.	TGTGCCTGGAATCCCGGAGGGGACTACGAGCAGTACTTC	CAWNPGGDYEQYF
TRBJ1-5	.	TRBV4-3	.	TGCGCCAGCAGCCAAGAGAGGCGTCAGCCCCAGCATTTT	CASSQERRQPQHF
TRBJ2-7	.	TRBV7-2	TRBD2	TGTGCCAGCAGCCCCCGGGGTAGCGGGAGAGCGAGCTCCTACGAGCAGTACTTC	CASSPRGSGRASSYEQYF
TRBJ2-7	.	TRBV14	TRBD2	TGTGCCAGCAGCTTATTTTCGGGACTAGCTCAAGAGCAGTACTTC	CASSLFSGLAQEQYF
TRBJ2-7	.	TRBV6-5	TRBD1	TGTGCCAGCAGCCGCCGACAGGGAGTGGGCGAGCAGTACTTC	CASSRRQGVGEQYF
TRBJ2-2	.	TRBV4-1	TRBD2	TGCGCCAGCAGCCAAGATGAGGTGGAGCGGGGGGCCTGGGAGCTGTTTTTT	CASSQDEVERGAWELFF
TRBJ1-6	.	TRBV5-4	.	TGTGCCAGCAGCTTGGACCCAACCTCCCTAAATTCACCCCTCCACTTT	CASSLDPTSLNSPLHF
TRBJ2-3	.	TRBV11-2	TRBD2	TGTGCCAGCAGCCTTCTTTGGAGCGGGGGGGCGACAGATACGCAGTATTTT	CASSLLWSGGATDTQYF
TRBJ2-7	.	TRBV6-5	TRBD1	TGTGCCAGCAGTGACAGGGGCGGGACCTACGAGCAGTACTTC	CASSDRGGTYEQYF
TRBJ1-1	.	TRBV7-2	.	TGTGCCAGCAGCTTTCAGGTTTTGAACACTGAAGCTTTCTTT	CASSFQVLNTEAFF
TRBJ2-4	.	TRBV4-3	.	TGCGCCAGCAGCCAAGATAAAGTGGGGGTAGCCAAAAACATTCAGTACTTC	CASSQDKVGVAKNIQYF
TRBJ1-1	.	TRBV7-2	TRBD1	TGTGCCAGCAGCCCCGACAGGGTAAAAGCTTTCTTT	CASSPDRVKAFF
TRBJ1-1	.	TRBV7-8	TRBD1	TGTGCCAGCAGCAAGGGTCGAACAGGGGGCCGCGGGAACACTGAAGCTTTCTTT	CASSKGRTGGRGNTEAFF
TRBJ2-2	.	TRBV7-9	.	TGTGCCAGCAGCTTACTCAGAGACACCGGGGAGCTGTTTTTT	CASSLLRDTGELFF
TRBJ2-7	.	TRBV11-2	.	TGTGCCAGCAGCTGGACGGCGGAGACTCCCTGGTACTTC	CASSWTAETPWYF